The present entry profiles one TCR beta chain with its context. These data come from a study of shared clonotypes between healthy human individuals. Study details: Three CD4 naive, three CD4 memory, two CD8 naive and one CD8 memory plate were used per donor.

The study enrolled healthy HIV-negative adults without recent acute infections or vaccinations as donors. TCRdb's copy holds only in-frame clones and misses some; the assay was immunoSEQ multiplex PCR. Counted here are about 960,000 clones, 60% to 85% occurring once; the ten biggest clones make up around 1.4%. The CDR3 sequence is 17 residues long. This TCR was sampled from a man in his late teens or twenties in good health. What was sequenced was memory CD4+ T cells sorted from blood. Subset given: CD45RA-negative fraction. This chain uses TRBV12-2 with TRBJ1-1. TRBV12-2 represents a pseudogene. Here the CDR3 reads CASRLSSGPLIHTEAFF. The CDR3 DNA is TGTGCAAGTCGCTTATCCTCCGGACCCCTAATCCACACTGAAGCTTTCTTT.